This TCR beta chain was profiled in a study of T cell responses to AZD1222 COVID-19 vaccine (dated by TCRdb to about 2021). At the level of the whole study: A total of around 240 trial participants underwent TCR sequencing, of whom 200 to 220 had received two doses of AZD1222 and approximately 25 had received two doses of the MenACWY control vaccine. Trial participants were enrolled by age into 18-55, 56-69 and 70-plus year subgroups, with approximately 150, 30 and 60 TCR-sequenced participants respectively.

The cysteine opens and the phenylalanine closes a CDR3 of 17 amino acids. Of all the DNA, just the CDR3 is kept, 51 bases in frame from base 1. After removal of 0 bases from V and 7 bases from J, the junction retains 10 bases not matched to a gene. CDR1 LNHDA and CDR2 SQIVND were looked up in the germline V gene (reference sequence). The CDR3 regions of human TCRbeta chains were analyzed by immunosequencing. Under the source paper's analysis protocol: TCRs in the repertoires were matched against a reference library of SARS-CoV-2-specific TCRs that had been generated with the MIRA antigen-specificity platform. Breadth meant the fraction of unique TCRs that were SARS-CoV-2-associated, whereas depth meant the fraction of total T cells that were SARS-CoV-2-associated. Using the MIRA data, each spike-specific TCR was assigned both to the spike region to which the TCR was reactive and to a CD4 or CD8 class. Log10-transformed breadth and depth values were compared by one-way ANOVA with Sidak's multiple comparisons tests. TCRdb took this table from immuneACCESS and kept in-frame rearrangements with V and J called. Such tables lack part of the clones; where checked against another copy, unresolved V genes explain under half of the gap, and the rest is unexplained. That table gives V, J and clone size, and the DNA gave D and trimming. For this sample the table gives 120,000 or so clones, of which roughly 93% were detected only once. The top ten hold 2.9% of the sample.

General study outcomes and caveats: Participants were mostly white British, with more females than males. The authors suggested clonal diversity may have been underestimated. The 56-69-year group was small, and its depth increase did not reach significance, likely because of low power. No day 14 peak-response samples were available, so repertoires were characterized only after the peak T cell response. Only a handful of AZD1222 recipients were SARS-CoV-2 seropositive at baseline, limiting conclusions about previously exposed vaccinees. After two AZD1222 doses, both the breadth and the depth of spike-specific TCRs were significantly higher than at day 0 and than in MenACWY recipients. The vaccine-associated CD4 TCRs covered the entire spike protein, and the dominant responses fell in regions 160-218 and 743-854. Epitopes outside the regions mutated in the B.1.351 and B.1.1.7 variants were reportedly recognized by nearly half of the unique spike-specific TCRs.

Interpreted using the paper, the time point label stands for: about 28 days (+/-7) after the second vaccine dose. AZD1222 recipients with second doses at about 4 weeks or about 12 weeks were pooled, because spike-specific TCR depth and breadth did not differ between schedules. Vaccinee samples were obtained from the UK trials COV001 and COV002, which included a single-blind randomized controlled phase 2/3 trial of AZD1222 (ChAdOx1 nCoV-19) in healthy adults. Trial participant PBMC samples were collected at day 0 and day 28 after the second dose for TCRbeta chain sequencing. About this clone: Which antigen it targets is not known. Base qualities are missing; no much larger clone stands one base away.

The sequence derives from an adult who received the AZD1222 COVID-19 vaccine. Sequences were derived from peripheral blood, sampled 28 days after the second AZD1222 dose. This chain joins TRBV19 to TRBJ1-5, with TRBD1 matching 9 junction bases. The nucleotide sequence is given as TGTGCCAGTAGTATAGATCCCCCCACAGGGGGCGAGCAGCCCCAGCATTTT. Its protein is CASSIDPPTGGEQPQHF.